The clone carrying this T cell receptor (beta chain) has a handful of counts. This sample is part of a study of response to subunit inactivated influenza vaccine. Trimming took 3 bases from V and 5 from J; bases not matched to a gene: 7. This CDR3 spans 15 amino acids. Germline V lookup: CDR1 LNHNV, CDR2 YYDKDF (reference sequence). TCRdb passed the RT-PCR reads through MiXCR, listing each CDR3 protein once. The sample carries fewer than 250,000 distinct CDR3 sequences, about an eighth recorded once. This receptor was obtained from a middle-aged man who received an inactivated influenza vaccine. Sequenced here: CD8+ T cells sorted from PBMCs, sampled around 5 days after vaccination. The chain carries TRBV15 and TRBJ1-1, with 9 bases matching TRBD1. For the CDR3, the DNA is TGTGCCACCAGCAGGGAACCGGGACAGGGTACTGAAGCTTTCTTT. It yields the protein CATSREPGQGTEAFF.